One and the same sample provided the 14 T cell receptor beta chains below, sequenced in a study of blood T cell repertoires in COVID-19. Method: immunoSEQ multiplex PCR; TCRdb's copy keeps in-frame clones and lacks some. This sample has 150,000 to 200,000 clones; 80% to 90% occur once, and the top ten carry about 15%. Input material: PBMCs or T cells enriched from blood (not recorded which). These receptors were obtained from a man aged 45 to 65 who had recovered from COVID-19.

The chain links TRBV5-5 to TRBJ2-5; 10 nucleotides line up with TRBD2. V was clipped by 1 base and J by 1 base; unmatched bases: 4. This CDR3 region has 16 residues. Per the germline V gene, CDR1 is SGHKS and CDR2 is YYEKEE (reference sequence). CDR3 coding DNA: TGTGCCAGCAGCTTGAGGCCTAGCGGGGGCCAAGAGACCCAGTACTTC. Translation gives CASSLRPSGGQETQYF.

This chain uses TRBV18 with TRBJ1-2; the D is unclear. The CDR3 sequence is 18 residues long. V lost 0 bases and J lost 0, with 17 bases in between. CDR1 and CDR2 (germline): KGHSH, LQKENI. CDR3 protein: CASSPPMGRSSANYGYTF. CDR3 nucleotides: TGTGCCAGCTCACCACCGATGGGAAGGAGTAGCGCTAACTATGGCTACACCTTC.

This rearrangement joins TRBV3-1 (or the pseudogene TRBV3-2) to TRBJ2-1; D gene unclear. The V gene's germline CDR1 is LGHDT and CDR2 YNNKEL (reference sequence). Deletions cut 0 bases from V and 4 bases from J, with 10 bases between. This CDR3 has 15 amino acids. This CDR3 is CASSQDWRRYNEQFF. In nucleotides, the CDR3 is TGTGCCAGCAGCCAAGATTGGAGACGGTACAATGAGCAGTTCTTC.

The genes are TRBV30 and TRBJ1-4; no reliable D call. Trimming cost V 7 bases and J 8 bases, with 14 bases left between them. There are 12 residues in the CDR3. CDR1 is GTSNPN, CDR2 SVGIG, per germline (reference sequence). In DNA form, the CDR3 reads TGTGCCTTGGGCCGGTCCCCGGAAAAACTGTTTTTT. It is translated as CALGRSPEKLFF.

The chain combines TRBV3-1 (or the pseudogene TRBV3-2) with TRBJ2-7; the match to TRBD2 covers 8 bases. CDR3 length: 16 amino acids. After removal of 3 bases from V and 0 bases from J, the junction contained 7 bases not matched to a gene. CDR1 and CDR2 from the germline V gene are LGHDT and YNNKEL (reference sequence). CDR3 sequence: CASSHSSGTGSYEQYF. CDR3 nucleotide sequence: TGTGCCAGCAGCCACAGTAGCGGGACCGGCTCCTACGAGCAGTACTTC.

The chain joins TRBV25-1 to TRBJ1-5; D perhaps matches TRBD1 (5 bases). Trimming shortened V by 6 bases and J by 2 bases, and 11 bases separated the two germline ends. Germline CDR1 MGHDK, CDR2 SYGVNS. This CDR3 spans 14 amino acids. CDR3 in DNA: TGTGCCAGCAGGGACCAAGGGGGCAATCAGCCCCAGCATTTT. This gives the protein CASRDQGGNQPQHF.

A few counts support this clone. V is TRBV7-9 and J is TRBJ1-4, with D possibly matching TRBD1 (6 bases). CDR1 and CDR2 from the germline V gene are SEHNR and FQNEAQ (reference sequence). The CDR3 loop spans 12 amino acids. The V end lost 1 base, the J end lost 14 bases, and 11 bases lay between the germline ends. CDR3 region: CASSLVRGFLFF. The CDR3 nucleotides read TGTGCCAGCAGCTTAGTCAGGGGTTTCCTGTTTTTT.

This clone was seen just once. The chain links TRBV5-5 to TRBJ1-1; 8 nucleotides line up with TRBD1. The CDR3 is made up of 13 amino acids. Unmatched junction bases numbered 1, after V lost 3 bases and J lost 3 bases. Per the germline V gene, CDR1 is SGHKS and CDR2 is YYEKEE (reference sequence). The CDR3 DNA reads as TGTGCCAGCAGCTCGGACAGGGACACTGAAGCTTTCTTT. It codes for CASSSDRDTEAFF.

This sequence joins TRBV6-5 and TRBJ2-1; TRBD1 matches 10 bases. Germline V gene sequence: CDR1 MNHEY, CDR2 SVGAGI. The CDR3 length is 13 residues. V lost 8 bases, J lost 4 bases, and 2 bases stayed unmatched. The CDR3 DNA follows: TGTGCCAGCCAGGGACAGGGGTACAATGAGCAGTTCTTC. Translating gives CASQGQGYNEQFF.

The sample holds a few counts of this clone. The chain combines TRBV5-8 with TRBJ1-4; 9 nucleotides agree with TRBD1. The V gene end was trimmed by 1 base and the J gene end by 4 bases; junction bases not matched to a gene: 2. Germline V CDR1 and CDR2: SGHTS, YDEGEE. This CDR3 has 15 amino acids. The CDR3: CASSLQTGGNEKLFF. The CDR3 DNA is TGTGCCAGCAGCTTGCAGACAGGGGGTAATGAAAAACTGTTTTTT.

The chain couples TRBV10-3 to TRBJ2-2; TRBD1 agrees at 8 bases. V lost 0 bases, J lost 1 base, and 7 bases stayed unmatched. The germline gives CDR1 ENHRY, CDR2 SYGVKD. CDR3 length equals 18 residues. In DNA, the CDR3 is TGTGCCATCAGTGAGTCGAACAGGGGGATTCTGAACACCGGGGAGCTGTTTTTT. Its translation is CAISESNRGILNTGELFF.

This chain links TRBV5-1 with TRBJ2-3; D is uncertain. V lost 0 bases and J 6 bases, leaving 11 bases between the germline ends. Germline lookup yields CDR1 SGHRS and CDR2 YFSETQ. The CDR3 is 14 amino acids. Here the CDR3 reads CASSLVASADTQYF. CDR3 nucleotides: TGCGCCAGCAGCTTGGTGGCTTCCGCCGATACGCAGTATTTT.

This chain joins TRBV11-3 and TRBJ2-4; 11 bases align to TRBD1. Trimming took 2 bases from V and 6 from J; bases not matched to a gene: 3. This CDR3 has 15 amino acids. CDR1 and CDR2 (germline): SGHNT, YENEEA. As DNA, the CDR3 is TGTGCCAGCAGCTTAAGGGGGACAGGGGGAAACATTCAGTACTTC. Protein: CASSLRGTGGNIQYF.

The chain links TRBV3-1 (or the pseudogene TRBV3-2) to TRBJ2-2; a weak D match, TRBD1 (5 bases). Between the trimmed V and J ends, which lost 6 bases and 1 base, there was a span of 12 bases. Germline loops: CDR1 LGHDT, CDR2 YNNKEL (reference sequence). The CDR3 runs 15 residues. The CDR3 DNA is TGTGCCAGCAGGAATGTAGGGGTGAACACCGGGGAGCTGTTTTTT. Protein sequence: CASRNVGVNTGELFF.